The present TCR beta chain was sequenced within a study of cytomegalovirus exposure and HLA in healthy donors. Study summary: As released early, the data held 85 million to 95 million unique TCRs from HLA-typed donors. Study-wide results and caveats: Through in vitro validation, a few CMV-associated chains were shown to be specific for CMV antigens.

It was with 60 Vbeta and 13 Jbeta primers that the PCR ran. Repertoires were generated with immunoSEQ multiplex PCR, while TCRdb's copy carries only in-frame clones and drops some. Of about 160,000 clones listed, 73% are singletons. In its sample, this clone was seen a few times. No antigen is known for it. Those who donated were healthy bone marrow donors. The CDR3 sequence is 14 residues long. Trimming removed 4 bases at V and 3 bases at J, with 9 bases between. Per the germline V gene, CDR1 is SGHAT and CDR2 is FQNNGV. Sequenced input: PBMCs. The V gene is TRBV11-2, the J gene TRBJ2-2; possibly TRBD1 for D (6 bases). The TCR sequence derives from a woman between 18 and 29 years old in good health and CMV-seronegative. CDR3 nucleotide sequence: TGTGCCAGCAGCTCTTGGACAGACACCGGGGAGCTGTTTTTT. It yields the protein CASSSWTDTGELFF.